Below are 24 T cell receptor beta chains sequenced from a single sample in a study of blood T cell repertoires in COVID-19. Repertoires were generated with immunoSEQ multiplex PCR, while TCRdb's copy carries only in-frame clones and drops some. The sample records 430,000 or so clones, around nine tenths being singletons. Sequencing was done on a sample of peripheral blood. The receptors stem from a man between 18 and 29 years old with COVID-19, enrolled during active disease.

The chain is built from TRBV5-4 and TRBJ1-1, with 11 bases identical to TRBD1. Losses at the gene ends were 1 base for V and 1 base for J; bases not matched to a gene: 6. This CDR3 is 17 amino acids long. Germline assignment: CDR1 SGHNT and CDR2 YYREEE (reference sequence). CDR3 region: CASSLRGQGGTNTEAFF. The CDR3 DNA reads TGTGCCAGCAGCTTGAGGGGACAGGGGGGGACGAACACTGAAGCTTTCTTT.

This chain joins TRBV27 and TRBJ1-5; TRBD1 matches at 9 bases. CDR1 and CDR2 (germline): MNHEY, SMNVEV (reference sequence). This CDR3 region has 16 residues. V was pared by 3 bases and J by 4 bases, with 7 bases of the junction left unmatched. The CDR3 nucleotides read TGTGCCAGCAGTTTGGAGGGGACAGGGAAGAATCAGCCCCAGCATTTT. Translating it yields CASSLEGTGKNQPQHF.

The gene calls are TRBV18 and TRBJ1-1; 8 bases line up with TRBD1. V shed 2 bases, J shed 3 bases, and the junction held 20 bases outside the gene matches. This CDR3 is built from 20 residues. Germline V gives CDR1 KGHSH, CDR2 LQKENI. This chain's CDR3 is CASSPSLSYRQGSSDTEAFF. The CDR3 DNA reads TGTGCCAGCTCACCATCGCTATCTTACCGACAGGGGAGTTCGGACACTGAAGCTTTCTTT. Drawing the rest from reference TRBV18 and TRBJ1-1, the complete variable domain is NAGVMQNPRHLVRRRGQEARLRCSPMKGHSHVYWYRQLPEEGLKFMVYLQKENIIDESGMPKERFSAEFPKEGPSILRIQQVVRGDSAAYFCASSPSLSYRQGSSDTEAFFGQGTRLTVV.

This chain joins TRBV6-5 and TRBJ2-7; D is possibly TRBD1 (5 bases). This CDR3 is built from 14 residues. Trimming removed 0 bases at V and 3 bases at J, with 9 bases between. Germline V gene lookup returns CDR1 MNHEY and CDR2 SVGAGI. CDR3 in amino acids: CASSYSQVNYEQYF. The CDR3, as DNA: TGTGCCAGCAGTTACTCACAGGTAAACTACGAGCAGTACTTC.

The chain couples TRBV11-3 to TRBJ2-1; 7 bases are shared with TRBD1. Losses at the gene ends were 5 bases for V and 5 bases for J; bases not matched to a gene: 6. This CDR3 is 14 amino acids long. Germline V gives CDR1 SGHNT, CDR2 YENEEA. The CDR3 region is CASSLTGYDNEQFF. As DNA, the CDR3 is TGTGCCAGCAGCCTGACAGGGTACGACAATGAGCAGTTCTTC.

The chain has TRBV5-5 and TRBJ1-1; D is ambiguous. V gave up 2 bases and J gave up 0 bases, with 2 bases separating them. CDR3 length: 12 residues. Per the germline V gene, CDR1 is SGHKS and CDR2 is YYEKEE (reference sequence). This CDR3 reads CASSFMNTEAFF. The CDR3, as DNA: TGTGCCAGCAGCTTTATGAACACTGAAGCTTTCTTT.

The chain couples TRBV5-1 to TRBJ2-5; TRBD2 agrees at 9 bases. The germline V gene encodes CDR1 SGHRS and CDR2 YFSETQ. The CDR3 covers 16 residues. J was trimmed by 5 bases and V by 3 bases; bases with no gene match: 11. CDR3 region: CASSSTSGRPGETQYF. CDR3 sequence (DNA): TGCGCCAGCAGCTCGACTAGCGGCCGACCGGGGGAGACCCAGTACTTC.

This chain links TRBV6-1 with TRBJ2-5; maybe TRBD2 (5 bases). Trimming took off 2 bases at V and 3 bases at J, with 10 bases between the two ends. Germline CDR1 MNHNS, CDR2 SASEGT. The CDR3 totals 14 residues. In DNA form, the CDR3 reads TGTGCCAGCAGTGAACTAGCCTATGAAGAGACCCAGTACTTC. It is translated as CASSELAYEETQYF.

V usage is TRBV30 and J usage is TRBJ1-2, with D hard to call. Deletions cut 0 bases from V and 5 bases from J, with 13 bases between. Germline CDR1 reads GTSNPN; CDR2 reads SVGIG (reference sequence). This CDR3 has 14 amino acids. The CDR3 is CAWSVWAHQYGYTF. CDR3 DNA: TGTGCCTGGAGTGTATGGGCACATCAATATGGCTACACCTTC.

The chain combines TRBV7-6 with TRBJ2-7, with 10 positions matching TRBD2. The junction had 23 bases not matched to a gene; V was cut back by 3 bases and J by 6 bases. The CDR3 totals 20 residues. The V gene's germline CDR1 is SGHVS and CDR2 FNYEAQ. The CDR3 DNA reads as TGTGCCAGCAGCTTTTCACCTTTGACTAGCGGGTATGGTGTAGTCCCCGAGCAGTACTTC. Translation: CASSFSPLTSGYGVVPEQYF.

This chain uses TRBV9 with TRBJ1-4; the D gene is possibly TRBD1 (6 bases). Germline V gene lookup returns CDR1 SGDLS and CDR2 YYNGEE. V was shortened by 3 bases and J by 6 bases, with 15 bases between the two germline ends. The CDR3 is made up of 15 amino acids. CDR3: CASSGGQLTDEKLFF. DNA for the CDR3: TGTGCCAGCAGCGGTGGACAGTTGACGGATGAAAAACTGTTTTTT.

The CDR3 bases are TGTGCCAGCAGCCCGCGGGGGGCCCTATGGAATGAGCAGTTCTTC. Its protein product is CASSPRGALWNEQFF. V is TRBV7-6 and J is TRBJ2-1, with 8 bases aligning to TRBD2. This CDR3 contains 15 residues. V lost 5 bases to trimming and J lost 7 bases; unmatched junction nucleotides: 10. Germline CDR1 is SGHVS and CDR2 is FNYEAQ.

This clone came up once. V and J are TRBV6-6 and TRBJ2-3; D remains unclear. This CDR3 is 15 amino acids long. Germline assignment: CDR1 MNHNY and CDR2 SVGAGI (reference sequence). V was cut by 0 bases and J by 1 base, with 8 bases left in between. This CDR3 reads CASSYSSPGTDTQYF. In nucleotides, the CDR3 is TGTGCCAGCAGTTACTCGTCCCCTGGCACAGATACGCAGTATTTT.

In its sample, this clone was seen once. The J gene is TRBJ1-5, the V gene TRBV3-1 (or the pseudogene TRBV3-2), with TRBD1 as a possible D gene (6 bases). The germline CDR1 and CDR2 sequences are LGHDT and YNNKEL (reference sequence). The CDR3 sequence is 16 residues long. V was pared by 0 bases and J by 7 bases, with 16 bases between. The CDR3 sequence: CASSQDFSGTTQPQHF. The DNA for the CDR3 is TGTGCCAGCAGCCAAGATTTTTCCGGGACAACGCAGCCCCAGCATTTT.

V gene TRBV19 combines with J gene TRBJ2-1; 9 bases are a match to TRBD2. The junction had 5 bases not matched to a gene; V was cut back by 3 bases and J by 5 bases. The V gene's germline CDR1 is LNHDA and CDR2 SQIVND (reference sequence). This CDR3 is 15 amino acids long. The CDR3 DNA is TGTGCCAGTAGTATTAGCGGGAGCGTTAACAATGAGCAGTTCTTC. Translating gives CASSISGSVNNEQFF.

The chain couples TRBV4-1 to TRBJ2-7, with TRBD1 matching 8 bases. In germline, CDR1 is MGHRA, CDR2 YSYEKL. The CDR3 consists of 14 residues. The V and J ends lost 4 bases and 3 bases, in that order; junction bases with no gene match: 5. DNA of the CDR3: TGCGCCAGCAGCCTAGGACAGGGCCGCTACGAGCAGTACTTC. Translation gives CASSLGQGRYEQYF.

This clone was seen a single time. V is TRBV30 and J is TRBJ2-3, with D perhaps matching TRBD2 (5 bases). V was trimmed by 8 bases and J by 2 bases, leaving 14 bases between them. Germline CDR1 and CDR2: GTSNPN and SVGIG (reference sequence). The CDR3 length is 13 residues. CDR3 DNA sequence: TGTGCCGGTTCTAGCTTGGTCACAGATACGCAGTATTTT. Residues: CAGSSLVTDTQYF.

This rearrangement joins TRBV13 to TRBJ1-1; D remains ambiguous. This CDR3 spans 13 amino acids. Trimming left V 0 bases short and J 5 bases short, with 7 bases between. Per the germline V gene, CDR1 is PRHDT and CDR2 is FYEKMQ (reference sequence). Written as DNA, the CDR3 is TGTGCCAGCAGCTTAGGACAGATGACTGAAGCTTTCTTT. This codes for CASSLGQMTEAFF.

The chain links TRBV10-1 to TRBJ2-1, with a weak D call TRBD2 (5 bases). Germline V CDR1 and CDR2: WNHNN, SYGVQD (reference sequence). This CDR3 region has 15 residues. Trimming left V 3 bases short and J 5 bases short, with 14 bases between. The CDR3 DNA reads as TGCGCCAGCAGTGATGGGCCTAGAGGGAACAATGAGCAGTTCTTC. It specifies CASSDGPRGNNEQFF.

The chain joins TRBV18 to TRBJ1-5; D possibly corresponds to TRBD1 (5 bases). The CDR3 spans 16 residues. Germline CDR1 and CDR2: KGHSH and LQKENI. Trimming pared 3 bases from V and 4 bases from J, leaving 16 bases between. The CDR3 bases are TGTGCCAGCTCACCTACGGGGGGATGGGGGAATCAGCCCCAGCATTTT. Protein sequence: CASSPTGGWGNQPQHF.

The chain is built from TRBV27 and TRBJ2-7; the D gene is possibly TRBD2 (6 bases). The CDR3 loop spans 15 amino acids. V gave up 5 bases and J gave up 2 bases, with 16 bases separating them. Germline V gives CDR1 MNHEY, CDR2 SMNVEV (reference sequence). Written as DNA, the CDR3 is TGTGCCAGCAGTGGGACTGGGCGGCCACCCTACGAGCAGTACTTC. It codes for CASSGTGRPPYEQYF.

This rearrangement joins TRBV10-3 to TRBJ1-6; perhaps TRBD1 as D (6 bases). This CDR3 has 14 amino acids. Trimming stripped 2 bases from V and 7 bases from J, with 9 bases between. Germline CDR1 reads ENHRY; CDR2 reads SYGVKD. For the CDR3, the DNA is TGTGCCATCAGTGAGCTGCAGGGGAATTCACCCCTCCACTTT. Protein product: CAISELQGNSPLHF.

Written as DNA, the CDR3 is TGTGCCAGCTCACCAACATGGGGACAGATGAACACTGAAGCTTTCTTT. The encoded protein is CASSPTWGQMNTEAFF. The chain has TRBV18 and TRBJ1-1; 7 positions agree with TRBD1. The CDR3 is 16 residues long. V lost 2 bases, J lost 0 bases, and 6 bases stayed unmatched. The V gene's germline CDR1 is KGHSH and CDR2 LQKENI.

The chain employs TRBV4-1 and TRBJ2-3, with D possibly matching TRBD1 (6 bases). The CDR3 sequence is 14 residues long. CDR1 MGHRA and CDR2 YSYEKL come from the germline V gene. V was pared by 0 bases and J by 7 bases, with 11 bases between. CDR3 sequence (DNA): TGCGCCAGCAGCCAAGAACAGGGCCCACATACGCAGTATTTT. Translation gives CASSQEQGPHTQYF.